A single sample is the source of the 22 T cell receptor beta chains below, sequenced in a study of T cell responses to AZD1222 COVID-19 vaccine. Sequencing was performed with immunoSEQ multiplex PCR; in TCRdb, only in-frame clones are kept and a portion is missing. Of fewer than 200,000 clones listed, about nine tenths were seen once; the top ten hold under 8%. The sequenced sample was peripheral blood, obtained on day 0 of AZD1222 vaccination. These receptors were obtained from an adult in good health.

The chain employs TRBV6-4 and TRBJ2-3; possibly TRBD1 or TRBD2 for D (5 bases each). The ends were cut back, 4 bases at V and 5 bases at J, with 13 bases in the middle. Germline lookup yields CDR1 MRHNA and CDR2 SNTAGT. The CDR3 is made up of 14 amino acids. The CDR3 loop reads CASSGTGQGDTQYF. CDR3 DNA: TGTGCCAGCAGTGGGACGGGGCAGGGAGATACGCAGTATTTT.

Of note for this clone: In the same sample, other DNA sequences code for this CDR3. V usage is TRBV9 and J usage is TRBJ2-5; D not resolved. The CDR3 totals 13 residues. V was cut by 4 bases and J by 3 bases, with 10 bases left in between. Germline CDR1 and CDR2: SGDLS and YYNGEE. Here the CDR3 DNA reads TGTGCCAGCAGCTCCGGCACAGAAGAGACCCAGTACTTC. This codes for CASSSGTEETQYF.

The gene calls are TRBV10-3 and TRBJ1-6; D ambiguous. The length of the CDR3 is 13 residues. Deletions cut 6 bases from V and 7 bases from J, with 10 bases between. In germline, CDR1 is ENHRY, CDR2 SYGVKD. CDR3 DNA: TGTGCCATCAGCGATTCTAACAATTCACCCCTCCACTTT. It yields the protein CAISDSNNSPLHF.

The rearrangement joins TRBV6-5 to TRBJ2-5; no clear D. The germline gives CDR1 MNHEY, CDR2 SVGAGI. CDR3 length: 13 residues. V was pared by 5 bases and J by 2 bases, with 9 bases between. CDR3 residues: CASSLGNQETQYF. In nucleotides, the CDR3 is TGTGCCAGCAGTCTAGGGAATCAAGAGACCCAGTACTTC.

The sample holds one count of this clone. V is TRBV6-5 and J is TRBJ1-1; 7 positions agree with TRBD1. The CDR3 sequence is 14 residues long. The germline gives CDR1 MNHEY, CDR2 SVGAGI. V lost 3 bases and J lost 1; bases outside the gene matches: 2. CDR3 sequence: CASSYRTGNTEAFF. CDR3 bases: TGTGCCAGCAGTTATAGGACAGGGAACACTGAAGCTTTCTTT.

The chain uses TRBV19 and TRBJ1-2; D perhaps matches TRBD1 (5 bases). The CDR3 is 12 residues long. Germline lookup yields CDR1 LNHDA and CDR2 SQIVND (reference sequence). The germline V and J ends were trimmed by 5 bases and 5 bases, with 9 bases remaining between them. CDR3 residues: CASSAGLYGYTF. Here the CDR3 DNA reads TGTGCCAGTAGTGCAGGGTTGTATGGCTACACCTTC.

This clone was seen just once. The chain carries TRBV7-2 and TRBJ1-5, with D possibly TRBD1 on 6 matching bases. CDR3 length equals 16 residues. V shed 1 base and J shed 6 bases, with 16 bases lying between them. Per the germline V gene, CDR1 is SGHTA and CDR2 is FQGNSA. CDR3 sequence reads: CASSLDGGGLGQPQHF. In nucleotides, the CDR3 is TGTGCCAGCAGCTTAGACGGAGGGGGATTGGGTCAGCCCCAGCATTTT.

This clone was seen a single time. This rearrangement joins TRBV3-1 (or the pseudogene TRBV3-2) to TRBJ1-2; D not resolved. Trimming shortened V by 0 bases and J by 4 bases, and 12 bases separated the two germline ends. The CDR3 contains 15 residues. Germline loops: CDR1 LGHDT, CDR2 YNNKEL (reference sequence). The CDR3 loop is CASSQDWKASYGYTF. CDR3 nucleotides: TGTGCCAGCAGCCAAGATTGGAAAGCTTCCTATGGCTACACCTTC.

This chain joins TRBV25-1 and TRBJ1-6, with TRBD1 identical over 9 bases. Germline V CDR1 and CDR2: MGHDK, SYGVNS. Unmatched junction bases numbered 8, after V lost 5 bases and J lost 3 bases. The CDR3 is 17 amino acids. The CDR3 sequence is CASSTGTGTHYNSPLHF. Written as DNA, the CDR3 is TGTGCCAGCAGTACAGGGACAGGGACCCACTATAATTCACCCCTCCACTTT.

The chain has TRBV15 and TRBJ2-2, with D perhaps matching TRBD1 (5 bases). V lost 0 bases, J lost 1 base, and 6 bases lay in between. Germline CDR1 is LNHNV and CDR2 is YYDKDF (reference sequence). The CDR3 is made up of 15 amino acids. Written as DNA, the CDR3 is TGTGCCACCAGCAGAGATACAGGGAACACCGGGGAGCTGTTTTTT. Protein: CATSRDTGNTGELFF.

V is TRBV6-1 and J is TRBJ1-3; D might be TRBD1 (5 bases). Trimming took off 1 base at V and 0 bases at J, with 7 bases between the two ends. This CDR3 is built from 15 residues. The germline V gene encodes CDR1 MNHNS and CDR2 SASEGT. DNA for the CDR3: TGTGCCAGCAGTGAAGGGGGGACCTCTGGAAACACCATATATTTT. As protein: CASSEGGTSGNTIYF.

The V call is TRBV28, the J call TRBJ1-4, with D perhaps matching TRBD1 (6 bases). This CDR3 is 14 amino acids long. Germline V CDR1 and CDR2: MDHEN, SYDVKM. V was clipped by 4 bases and J by 5 bases, with 11 bases between them. The CDR3 loop reads CASSSGATNEKLFF. The DNA for the CDR3 is TGTGCCAGCAGTTCGGGGGCCACCAATGAAAAACTGTTTTTT.

The J gene is TRBJ1-2, the V gene TRBV5-1; possibly TRBD1 for D (5 bases). In germline, CDR1 is SGHRS, CDR2 YFSETQ. This CDR3 is built from 13 residues. With 0 bases removed from V and 4 bases from J, the gap between germline ends came to 7 bases. CDR3 amino acids: CASSLEGSYGYTF. The CDR3 nucleotides are TGCGCCAGCAGCTTGGAGGGGAGCTATGGCTACACCTTC.

The chain has TRBV28 and TRBJ1-2; D might be TRBD1 (5 bases). The ends were cut back, 5 bases at V and 3 bases at J, with 19 bases in the middle. Germline-derived CDR1 and CDR2 are MDHEN and SYDVKM. The CDR3 spans 16 residues. CDR3 residues: CASSPTGPGGHYGYTF. As DNA, the CDR3 is TGTGCCAGCAGTCCCACAGGACCAGGAGGGCACTATGGCTACACCTTC.

The chain carries TRBV5-6 and TRBJ1-2; no firm D call. CDR3 length: 14 amino acids. Trimming took 7 bases from V and 2 from J, leaving 15 bases between them. Germline V CDR1 and CDR2: SGHDT, YYEEEE. CDR3 nucleotides: TGTGCCAGCGGAGCCCGAGGGTTCAACTATGGCTACACCTTC. Protein: CASGARGFNYGYTF.

V usage is TRBV7-2 and J usage is TRBJ1-5; no clear D. V was trimmed by 3 bases and J by 5 bases, leaving 8 bases between them. CDR1 SGHTA and CDR2 FQGNSA come from the germline V gene. The CDR3 loop spans 13 amino acids. CDR3 sequence reads: CASSFSGDQPQHF. The CDR3 DNA is TGTGCCAGCAGCTTTTCAGGCGATCAGCCCCAGCATTTT.

The chain uses TRBV7-9 and TRBJ2-1; D remains ambiguous. Trimming removed 5 bases at V and 4 bases at J, with 3 bases between. Germline CDR1 is SEHNR and CDR2 is FQNEAQ (reference sequence). The CDR3 loop spans 11 amino acids. CDR3 sequence reads: CASSTYNEQFF. The CDR3 bases are TGTGCCAGCAGCACATACAATGAGCAGTTCTTC.

This chain joins TRBV6-5 and TRBJ2-7; tentative D call: TRBD2 (6 bases). The CDR3 runs 14 residues. The germline V gene has CDR1 MNHEY and CDR2 SVGAGI. V lost 0 bases, J lost 2 bases, and 8 bases lay in between. Here the CDR3 reads CASSYSRGTYEQYF. The CDR3 bases are TGTGCCAGCAGTTACTCGCGGGGTACCTACGAGCAGTACTTC.

The chain couples TRBV7-3 to TRBJ2-1, with D perhaps matching TRBD2 (5 bases). The V end lost 2 bases, the J end lost 10 bases, and 12 bases lay between the germline ends. Germline-derived CDR1 and CDR2 are SGHTA and FQGTGA. CDR3 size: 13 residues. CDR3 amino acids: CASSLVGEEEQFF. The CDR3 DNA reads as TGTGCCAGCAGCTTAGTGGGAGAGGAAGAGCAGTTCTTC.

The gene calls are TRBV11-1 and TRBJ1-1; no firm D call. CDR1 and CDR2 (germline): SGHAT, FQDESV (reference sequence). V lost 2 bases and J 4 bases, leaving 17 bases between the germline ends. The CDR3 consists of 16 residues. The CDR3 spells CASSLTLRPEGTEAFF. The CDR3 DNA sequence: TGTGCCAGCAGCTTAACTTTGCGACCCGAGGGCACTGAAGCTTTCTTT.

This rearrangement joins TRBV12-3 or TRBV12-4 to TRBJ1-2, with D uncertain. The CDR3 extends over 13 amino acids. Trimming removed 3 bases from V and 3 bases from J, with 8 bases in between. The CDR3 region is CASSLVFDYGYTF. The CDR3 nucleotides read TGTGCCAGCAGTTTGGTCTTTGACTATGGCTACACCTTC.

The chain carries TRBV6-5 and TRBJ2-1; 7 bases are shared with TRBD1. In germline, CDR1 is MNHEY, CDR2 SVGAGI. J gave up 1 base and V 6 bases, and 6 bases lay outside the gene matches. This CDR3 is 15 amino acids long. The CDR3 DNA is TGTGCCAGCAGGAAACAGGGGTCGTCCTACAATGAGCAGTTCTTC. It encodes CASRKQGSSYNEQFF.